The 24 T cell receptor beta chains listed next were all sequenced from one sample in a study of CD8+CD57+ T cells in acquired aplastic anemia. The template for TCR beta VDJ and CDR3 sequence profiling was genomic DNA. TCRdb fed the reads into MiXCR, producing one record per CDR3 protein. The sample comprises 98,000 or so distinct CDR3 sequences, 40% to 65% of which are singletons, and roughly 30% rests with the top ten. The sequencing input was sorted CD4+, CD8+, or CD8+CD57+ T cells (not recorded which) from PBMCs. The receptors shown here come from a human donor in good health, serving as a control.

Details on this clonotype: This may come from a read error, since a much larger clone is one base off. The chain combines TRBV3-1 with TRBJ2-1; maybe TRBD1 (5 bases). This CDR3 spans 16 amino acids. Germline CDR1 and CDR2: LGHDT and YNNKEL (reference sequence). This CDR3 reads CASNQVRGGTDNEQFF. In DNA form, the CDR3 reads TGTGCCAGCAACCAAGTAAGGGGCGGTACGGACAATGAGCAGTTCTTC.

This clonotype has at least ten counts. The chain combines TRBV9 with TRBJ2-2, with a tentative D call TRBD2 (6 bases). The CDR3 spans 16 residues. Germline V gene data show CDR1 as SGDLS and CDR2 as YYNGEE. The ends were cut back, 2 bases at V and 3 bases at J, with 14 bases in the middle. CDR3 protein: CASSVNSGTYTGELFF. The CDR3, as DNA: TGTGCCAGCAGCGTCAACTCCGGGACTTACACCGGGGAGCTGTTTTTT.

Only a few counts were recorded for this clonotype. The rearrangement links TRBV29-1 to TRBJ2-1, with 7 bases that match TRBD1. CDR1 SQVTM and CDR2 ANQGSEA come from the germline V gene. The ends lost 6 bases at V and 4 bases at J; junction bases unmatched: 9. This CDR3 has 14 amino acids. The CDR3 DNA reads as TGCAGCGTAACGACAGGGAACCCATACAATGAGCAGTTCTTC. It yields the protein CSVTTGNPYNEQFF.

Comment on this clonotype: At one end the junction does not follow the germline gene, possibly because of a read error. The chain uses TRBV3-1 and TRBJ2-2, with TRBD2 matching over 10 bases. The CDR3 has 17 residues. Per germline, CDR1 LGHDT and CDR2 YNNKEL (reference sequence). The CDR3 region is CASSHPQLAGNTGELSF. The CDR3 nucleotides are TGTGCCAGCAGCCACCCACAACTAGCGGGGAACACCGGGGAGCTGTCTTTT.

In this sample, this clonotype turned up once. This sequence joins TRBV9 and TRBJ2-7, with D perhaps TRBD2 (6 bases). The CDR3 extends over 16 amino acids. V was cut by 4 bases and J by 2 bases, with 19 bases left in between. Germline loops: CDR1 SGDLS, CDR2 YYNGEE. CDR3 amino acids: CASSLGVSGRTYEQYV. The CDR3 DNA reads as TGTGCCAGCAGCTTAGGAGTAAGCGGGCGAACCTACGAGCAGTACGTC.

V gene TRBV25-1 combines with J gene TRBJ1-5; 8 bases agree with TRBD1. Germline-derived CDR1 and CDR2 are MGHDK and SYGVNS. V lost 4 bases, J lost 5 bases, and 10 bases stayed unmatched. This CDR3 spans 16 amino acids. The CDR3 loop is CASSGGGRGHDQPQHF. DNA for the CDR3: TGTGCCAGCAGTGGGGGGGGCAGGGGGCACGATCAGCCCCAGCATTTT.

In this sample, this clonotype turned up many times. The rearrangement uses TRBV20-1 and TRBJ2-1; D remains unclear. The CDR3 covers 12 residues. V lost 3 bases and J lost 5, with 8 bases in between. CDR1 DFQATT and CDR2 SNEGSKA come from the germline V gene (reference sequence). CDR3 bases: TGCAGTGCTAGCGGGTCCAACAATGAGCAGTTCTTC. Its translation is CSASGSNNEQFF.

This clonotype was observed many times. The CDR3 here is CASRLDISYEQYF. The CDR3, as DNA: TGTGCCAGCAGGTTGGATATCTCCTACGAGCAGTACTTC. V is TRBV2 and J is TRBJ2-7; D is undetermined. The ends were cut back, 6 bases at V and 0 bases at J, with 9 bases in the middle. Germline CDR1 SNHLY, CDR2 FYNNEI. The CDR3 is 13 residues long.

Turning to this clonotype: The germline gene is not matched at one end of the junction; a read error may be the cause. The chain carries TRBV7-3 and TRBJ1-1; perhaps TRBD1 as D (5 bases). The CDR3 has 12 residues. Germline CDR1 SGHTA, CDR2 FQGTGA. DNA for the CDR3: TGTGCCAACAGCTTGGATAGGGGTGAAGCTTTCTTT. This codes for CANSLDRGEAFF.

This clonotype was counted many times. The rearrangement uses TRBV13 and TRBJ1-1; D gene uncertain. Germline V gene sequence: CDR1 PRHDT, CDR2 FYEKMQ (reference sequence). There are 12 residues in the CDR3. V shed 2 bases and J shed 2 bases, with 3 bases lying between them. CDR3 region: CASSLYNTEAFF. CDR3 coding DNA: TGTGCCAGCAGCTTATATAACACTGAAGCTTTCTTT.

This clonotype has at least ten counts. This chain links TRBV27 with TRBJ2-7; D gene uncertain. Germline loops: CDR1 MNHEY, CDR2 SMNVEV (reference sequence). The CDR3 runs to 14 residues. Trimming stripped 6 bases from V and 3 bases from J, with 15 bases between. The CDR3 loop reads CASSSGYLGYEQYF. The CDR3 DNA is TGTGCCAGCAGCTCAGGTTACCTAGGCTACGAGCAGTACTTC.

This chain joins TRBV12-3 or TRBV12-4 and TRBJ2-7, with unresolved D. This CDR3 region has 16 residues. Trimming left V 3 bases short and J 3 bases short, with 18 bases between. CDR3 nucleotides: TGTGCCAGCAGTTTTCGAGTGGGGAAGGTCGTCTACGAGCAGTACTTC. Translating it yields CASSFRVGKVVYEQYF.

Note on this clonotype: This clone may be a read error of a much larger clone one base away. The chain employs TRBV6-1 and TRBJ2-7, with 9 bases fitting TRBD2. This CDR3 region has 18 residues. V gave up 8 bases and J gave up 5 bases; unmatched junction bases: 22. Germline-derived CDR1 and CDR2 are MNHNS and SASEGT. CDR3: CASGPLTGGGANVNEQYF. The DNA for the CDR3 is TGTGCCAGCGGGCCTCTTACTGGCGGGGGGGCTAATGTTAACGAGCAGTACTTC.

This clonotype has more than one count but fewer than ten. The rearrangement links TRBV10-3 to TRBJ2-3; a weak D match, TRBD2 (6 bases). Germline V gene lookup returns CDR1 ENHRY and CDR2 SYGVKD. V was cut by 2 bases and J by 3 bases, with 12 bases left in between. The CDR3 runs to 15 residues. CDR3 sequence reads: CAISEGGRGTDTQYF. Written as DNA, the CDR3 is TGTGCCATCAGTGAGGGGGGGAGAGGGACAGATACGCAGTATTTT.

The CDR3 DNA reads as TGTGCCTGGACCATGACGAGGGATAATTCACCCCTCCACTTT. It translates to CAWTMTRDNSPLHF. The chain uses TRBV30 and TRBJ1-6; no clear D gene. The V and J ends lost 4 bases and 5 bases respectively, with 12 bases between them. CDR1 GTSNPN and CDR2 SVGIG come from the germline V gene (reference sequence). The length of the CDR3 is 14 residues.

The chain links TRBV29-1 to TRBJ2-2, with D uncertain. This CDR3 contains 17 residues. Per germline, CDR1 SQVTM and CDR2 ANQGSEA. Trimming stripped 1 base from V and 1 base from J, with 16 bases between. The CDR3 loop is CSVEVLSSEGNTGELFF. The CDR3, as DNA: TGCAGCGTTGAAGTACTTAGCAGTGAAGGGAACACCGGGGAGCTGTTTTTT.

The gene calls are TRBV25-1 and TRBJ2-7; either TRBD1 or TRBD2 may supply D (5 bases each). Trimming shortened V by 2 bases and J by 5 bases, and 13 bases separated the two germline ends. Germline V gene data show CDR1 as MGHDK and CDR2 as SYGVNS. This CDR3 spans 14 amino acids. Here the CDR3 reads CASSERDGSDEQYF. The CDR3 bases are TGTGCCAGCAGTGAAAGGGACGGATCAGACGAGCAGTACTTC.

About this clonotype: This sequence may be a read error, since a much larger clone differs from it by one base. This sequence joins TRBV7-6 and TRBJ1-2; D not certain. The CDR3 is 16 amino acids. Germline loops: CDR1 SGHVS, CDR2 FNYEAQ. The CDR3 DNA reads as TGTGCCAGCATCTTAGGGCGGGGTGATTTAGTTTATGGCTACACCTTC. As protein: CASILGRGDLVYGYTF.

This clonotype was observed at least ten times. The CDR3 spells CSARVDSSNYGYTF. The CDR3 DNA sequence: TGCAGTGCTAGAGTTGACAGTTCAAACTATGGCTACACCTTC. The chain uses TRBV20-1 and TRBJ1-2, with D maybe TRBD1 (5 bases). V lost 1 base and J lost 2, with 11 bases in between. CDR3 length equals 14 residues. The germline V gene has CDR1 DFQATT and CDR2 SNEGSKA (reference sequence).

The chain is built from TRBV19 and TRBJ1-1; D gene ambiguous. The germline V gene encodes CDR1 LNHDA and CDR2 SQIVND (reference sequence). V lost 7 bases to trimming and J lost 3 bases, with 9 bases between them. This CDR3 contains 12 residues. The CDR3 DNA is TGTGCCAGTACCCTACATGACACTGAAGCTTTCTTT. It specifies CASTLHDTEAFF.

This clonotype was seen many times. This rearrangement joins TRBV6-1 to TRBJ2-7; D is unresolved. From germline, CDR1 is MNHNS and CDR2 SASEGT. Trimming left V 4 bases short and J 2 bases short, with 15 bases between. CDR3 length: 15 residues. The CDR3 DNA sequence: TGTGCCAGCAGTGTAGTCCCGATAGGGACCTACGAGCAGTACTTC. Translating it yields CASSVVPIGTYEQYF.

In its sample, this clonotype was seen many times. This chain links TRBV11-2 with TRBJ1-2; TRBD1 aligns across 8 bases. Trimming removed 1 base from V and 7 bases from J; junction bases left unmatched: 8. Per germline, CDR1 SGHAT and CDR2 FQNNGV. This CDR3 has 15 residues. CDR3 DNA sequence: TGTGCCAGCAGCTTAGGGGGAGGACAGGGAGGTGGCTACACCTTC. Protein product: CASSLGGGQGGGYTF.

This clonotype was counted ten times or more. The chain couples TRBV4-3 to TRBJ1-6, with TRBD1 identical over 10 bases. Germline V lookup: CDR1 LGHNA, CDR2 YSLEER. V shed 0 bases, J shed 10 bases, and the junction held 3 bases outside the gene matches. The CDR3 spans 15 residues. CDR3 bases: TGCGCCAGCAGCCAAGATAGACAGGGGGCCTCACCCCTCCACTTT. Its translation is CASSQDRQGASPLHF.

Concerning this clonotype itself: This may be a read error, as it is one base from a much larger clone. The V gene is TRBV5-1, the J gene TRBJ2-7; unclear D gene. V was shortened by 4 bases and J by 1 base, with 12 bases between the two germline ends. From germline, CDR1 is SGHRS and CDR2 YFSETQ. This CDR3 contains 14 residues. In DNA, the CDR3 is TGCGCCAGCAGCGGAACAGAGTCATCCTACGAGCAGTACTTC. Residues: CASSGTESSYEQYF.